This TCR beta chain was recorded in a study of regulatory T cells in long-lasting Graves disease. Study-wide points: Small numbers of samples may have cut accuracy. Persistent Graves' patients showed a TCR diversity that was lower than that of newly diagnosed ones. New patients shared fewer public clonotypes (roughly 910) than persistent patients did (roughly 2,500).

The time point was: newly diagnosed GD, antithyroid drugs for less than 3 months. After RNA was extracted from PBMCs, the TCR library was made from it. Combining iRepertoire HTBI primers with Arm-PCR of CDR3 regions, the authors built TCR beta libraries. Study processing details: Sequenced samples collectively carried 62 TRBV and 14 to 15 TRBJ segments. One entry per CDR3 protein results from TCRdb running MiXCR on the multiplex PCR reads. Clone size and V and J calls follow TCRdb, not the original study. The sample carries 300,000 to 450,000 distinct CDR3 sequences, roughly a sixth recorded once. This clonotype came up a few times. Its antigen is undetermined. The CDR3 runs 16 residues. In germline, CDR1 is SNHLY, CDR2 FYNNEI. Unmatched junction bases numbered 8, after V lost 7 bases and J lost 0 bases.

This chain joins TRBV2 and TRBJ2-7; 11 nucleotides match TRBD2. This material consisted of peripheral blood mononuclear cells (PBMCs), taken at new diagnosis, from a patient treated with antithyroid drugs. The source is a female donor with Graves disease. The CDR3 reads CASKAGTSGSSYEQYF. CDR3 coding DNA: TGTGCCAGCAAGGCCGGGACTAGCGGAAGCTCCTACGAGCAGTACTTC.